This T cell receptor beta chain came from a study of T cells and Merkel cell carcinoma outcomes. The germline V gene encodes CDR1 MNHEY and CDR2 SMNVEV (reference sequence). J gave up 7 bases and V 4 bases, and 10 bases lay outside the gene matches. This CDR3 contains 14 residues. Clones were read by immunoSEQ multiplex PCR, and TCRdb kept only the in-frame ones, dropping some. Of 7,000 to 10,000 clones in the sample, 80% to 85% were seen once. Sequencing input: tumor tissue from Merkel cell carcinoma. V is TRBV27 and J is TRBJ2-7; 7 bases fit TRBD1. This TCR was recovered from a human donor with Merkel cell carcinoma. CDR3 bases: TGTGCCAGCAGTTCCCCGACAGGGAAGGGGGAGCAGTACTTC. Translating gives CASSSPTGKGEQYF.